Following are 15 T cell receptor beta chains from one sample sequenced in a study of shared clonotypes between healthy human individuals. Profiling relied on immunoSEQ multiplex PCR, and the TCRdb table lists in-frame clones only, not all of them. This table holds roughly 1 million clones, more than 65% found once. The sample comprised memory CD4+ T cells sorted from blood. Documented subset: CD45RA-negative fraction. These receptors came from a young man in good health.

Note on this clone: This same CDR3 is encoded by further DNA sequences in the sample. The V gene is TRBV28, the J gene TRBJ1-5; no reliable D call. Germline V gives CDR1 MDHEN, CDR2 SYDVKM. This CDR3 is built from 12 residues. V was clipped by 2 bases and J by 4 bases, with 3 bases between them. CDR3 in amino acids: CASSLGNQPQHF. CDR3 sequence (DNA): TGTGCCAGCAGTTTAGGGAATCAGCCCCAGCATTTT.

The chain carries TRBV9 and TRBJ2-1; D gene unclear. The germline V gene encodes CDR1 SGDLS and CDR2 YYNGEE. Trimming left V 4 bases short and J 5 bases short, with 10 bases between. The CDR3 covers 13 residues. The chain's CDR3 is CASSSPNDNEQFF. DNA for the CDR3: TGTGCCAGCAGCTCCCCAAATGACAATGAGCAGTTCTTC.

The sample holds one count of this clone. The CDR3 nucleotides are TGTGCCAGCAGTTTTGTACAGGGGTTTGGCTACACCTTC. Protein: CASSFVQGFGYTF. This chain links TRBV28 with TRBJ1-2, with 7 nucleotides matching TRBD1. Looked up from germline, CDR1 is MDHEN and CDR2 is SYDVKM. The CDR3 is 13 amino acids. With V trimmed by 3 bases and J by 7 bases, 5 bases remained unmatched.

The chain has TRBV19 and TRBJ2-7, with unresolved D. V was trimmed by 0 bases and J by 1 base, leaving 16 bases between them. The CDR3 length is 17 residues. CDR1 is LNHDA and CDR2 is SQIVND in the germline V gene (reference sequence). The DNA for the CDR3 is TGTGCCAGTAGTATAGAAGGGCCCAATGGGATTTCCTACGAGCAGTACTTC. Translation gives CASSIEGPNGISYEQYF.

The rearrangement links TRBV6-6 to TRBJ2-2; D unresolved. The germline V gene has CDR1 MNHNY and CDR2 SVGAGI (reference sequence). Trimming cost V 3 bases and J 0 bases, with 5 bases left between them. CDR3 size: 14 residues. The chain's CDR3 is CASSYRPNTGELFF. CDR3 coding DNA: TGTGCCAGCAGTTATCGACCGAACACCGGGGAGCTGTTTTTT.

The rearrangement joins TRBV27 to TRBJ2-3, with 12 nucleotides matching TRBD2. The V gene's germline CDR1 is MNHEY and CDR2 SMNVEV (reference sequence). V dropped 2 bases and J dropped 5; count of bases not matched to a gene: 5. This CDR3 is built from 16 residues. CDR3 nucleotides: TGTGCCAGCAGTTTACTAGCGGGAGGGCATAGAGATACGCAGTATTTT. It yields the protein CASSLLAGGHRDTQYF.

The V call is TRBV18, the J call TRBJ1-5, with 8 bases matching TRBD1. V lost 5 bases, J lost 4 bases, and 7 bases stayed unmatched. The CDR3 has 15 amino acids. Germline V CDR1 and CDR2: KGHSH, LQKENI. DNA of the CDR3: TGTGCCAGCTCATCGCAGGGGGCGCGAAATCAGCCCCAGCATTTT. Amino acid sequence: CASSSQGARNQPQHF.

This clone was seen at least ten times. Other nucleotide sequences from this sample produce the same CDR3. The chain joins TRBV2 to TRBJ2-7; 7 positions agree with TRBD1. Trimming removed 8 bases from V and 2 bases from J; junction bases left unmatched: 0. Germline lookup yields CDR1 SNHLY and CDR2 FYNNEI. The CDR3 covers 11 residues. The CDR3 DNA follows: TGTGCCAGCGGGACAGCCTACGAGCAGTACTTC. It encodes CASGTAYEQYF.

Here the CDR3 reads CASSESGTRTYNEQFF. CDR3 bases: TGCGCCAGCAGTGAGTCCGGGACGCGTACCTACAATGAGCAGTTCTTC. This rearrangement joins TRBV10-1 to TRBJ2-1; D tentatively reads TRBD1 or TRBD2 (5 bases each). V was cut by 0 bases and J by 2 bases, with 11 bases left in between. This CDR3 comprises 16 residues. Germline-derived CDR1 and CDR2 are WNHNN and SYGVQD (reference sequence).

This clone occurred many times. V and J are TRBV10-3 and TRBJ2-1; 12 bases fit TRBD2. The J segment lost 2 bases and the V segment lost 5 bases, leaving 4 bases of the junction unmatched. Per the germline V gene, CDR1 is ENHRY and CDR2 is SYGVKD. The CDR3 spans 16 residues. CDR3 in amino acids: CAISRTSGTTYNEQFF. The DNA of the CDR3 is TGTGCCATCAGTAGGACTAGCGGGACGACCTACAATGAGCAGTTCTTC.

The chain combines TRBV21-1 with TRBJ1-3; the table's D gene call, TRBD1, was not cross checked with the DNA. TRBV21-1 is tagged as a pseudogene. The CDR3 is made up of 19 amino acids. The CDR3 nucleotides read TGTGCCAGCAGCAAGGGGGCGGTGGGCGGACCCCCTTCTCGTAACACCATATATTTT. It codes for CASSKGAVGGPPSRNTIYF.

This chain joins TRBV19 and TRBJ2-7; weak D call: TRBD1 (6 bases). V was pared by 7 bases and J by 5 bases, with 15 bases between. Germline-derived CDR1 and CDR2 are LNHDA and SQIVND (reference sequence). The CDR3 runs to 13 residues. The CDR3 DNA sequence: TGTGCCAGTAAAGGGCAGGGGCGACACGAGCAGTACTTC. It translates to CASKGQGRHEQYF.

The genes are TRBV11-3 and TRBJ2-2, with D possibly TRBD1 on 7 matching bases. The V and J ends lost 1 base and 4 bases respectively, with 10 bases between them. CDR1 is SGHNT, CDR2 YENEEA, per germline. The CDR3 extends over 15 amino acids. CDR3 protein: CASSLAGGSTGELFF. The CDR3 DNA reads TGTGCCAGCAGCTTAGCAGGGGGGAGCACCGGGGAGCTGTTTTTT.

For the CDR3, the DNA is TGTGCCAGCAGTTGGACCCAGCAAGAGACCCAGTACTTC. Its translation is CASSWTQQETQYF. V is TRBV6-1 and J is TRBJ2-5; unclear D gene. The CDR3 is 13 residues long. V was cut by 5 bases and J by 2 bases, with 9 bases left in between. Looked up from germline, CDR1 is MNHNS and CDR2 is SASEGT.

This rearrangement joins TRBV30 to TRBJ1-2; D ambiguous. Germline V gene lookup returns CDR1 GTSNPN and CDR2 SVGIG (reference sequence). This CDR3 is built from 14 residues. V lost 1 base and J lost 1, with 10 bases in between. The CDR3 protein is CAWSDTAINYGYTF. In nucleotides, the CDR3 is TGTGCCTGGAGTGATACCGCGATTAACTATGGCTACACCTTC.